The 25 T cell receptor beta chains given below trace back to one sample, sequenced in a study of tumor-infiltrating lymphocytes in localized non-small cell lung cancer (dated by TCRdb to the early 2020s). To prepare the library, the immunoSEQ multiplex PCR assay was applied. In TCRdb, the immuneACCESS table is reduced to in-frame sequences with V and J assigned. These tables do not hold every clone; where another copy was compared, an unresolved V gene accounts for under half, and the others remain unexplained. For this sample there are around 16,000 clones; roughly 69% appear just once. 6.5% of the sample lies in the top ten. The sequencing input was lung tumor tissue. These TCRs come from a human donor with non-small cell lung cancer.

The chain couples TRBV27 to TRBJ2-3; unclear D gene. V shed 7 bases and J shed 2 bases, with 10 bases lying between them. This CDR3 region has 13 residues. Looked up from germline, CDR1 is MNHEY and CDR2 is SMNVEV (reference sequence). The CDR3: CASTSIHTDTQYF. Written as DNA, the CDR3 is TGTGCCAGCACGAGTATCCACACAGATACGCAGTATTTT.

With regard to this clone: An end of the junction does not agree with germline; a read error may underlie this. The CDR3 sequence: CASSLYLESQYF. The DNA for the CDR3 is TGTGCCAGCAGCTTATATCTGGAGAGCCAGTACTTC. This sequence joins TRBV7-2 and TRBJ2-5, with no clear D. CDR3 length: 12 residues. Germline V gene lookup returns CDR1 SGHTA and CDR2 FQGNSA.

The rearrangement joins TRBV13 to TRBJ1-6, with 7 bases aligning to TRBD1. V shed 7 bases and J 7 bases; nucleotides not matched to a gene: 10. This CDR3 contains 15 residues. Looked up from germline, CDR1 is PRHDT and CDR2 is FYEKMQ (reference sequence). The CDR3 is CASTRGRTGNSPLHF. CDR3 DNA sequence: TGTGCCAGCACCAGGGGGAGAACCGGAAATTCACCCCTCCACTTT.

Only a few counts were recorded for this clone. The V gene is TRBV6-1, the J gene TRBJ2-6; unclear D gene. V gave up 0 bases and J gave up 0 bases, with 3 bases separating them. This CDR3 has 15 residues. The V gene's germline CDR1 is MNHNS and CDR2 SASEGT. The DNA of the CDR3 is TGTGCCAGCAGTGAAGCGAGCTCTGGGGCCAACGTCCTGACTTTC. Amino acids: CASSEASSGANVLTF.

A few counts support this clone. The V call is TRBV19, the J call TRBJ1-2, with no clear D. Trimming left V 5 bases short and J 0 bases short, with 19 bases between. This CDR3 comprises 17 residues. The germline CDR1 and CDR2 sequences are LNHDA and SQIVND (reference sequence). The CDR3 reads CASSQHASLLANYGYTF. CDR3 sequence (DNA): TGTGCCAGTAGTCAGCACGCCTCCCTTTTAGCTAACTATGGCTACACCTTC.

The table lists this clone with a count of one. The V and J genes are TRBV4-1 and TRBJ2-7, with TRBD1 matching over 8 bases. CDR1 and CDR2 (germline): MGHRA, YSYEKL. Trimming removed 0 bases from V and 5 bases from J; junction bases left unmatched: 6. CDR3 size: 15 residues. The CDR3 loop is CASSQDSRGQDEQYF. CDR3 nucleotides: TGCGCCAGCAGCCAAGATAGCAGGGGGCAGGACGAGCAGTACTTC.

The chain is built from TRBV5-1 and TRBJ1-2; 8 positions agree with TRBD1. This CDR3 contains 17 residues. Germline CDR1 reads SGHRS; CDR2 reads YFSETQ. Trimming removed 0 bases from V and 2 bases from J; junction bases left unmatched: 9. CDR3 nucleotides: TGCGCCAGCAGCTTGGGTTTTATGGGACAGGCGAACTATGGCTACACCTTC. Its translation is CASSLGFMGQANYGYTF. The whole variable domain, filled in from reference TRBV5-1 and TRBJ1-2, reads KAGVTQTPRYLIKTRGQQVTLSCSPISGHRSVSWYQQTPGQGLQFLFEYFSETQRNKGNFPGRFSGRQFSNSRSEMNVSTLELGDSALYLCASSLGFMGQANYGYTFGSGTRLTVV.

V is TRBV28 and J is TRBJ2-6; D ambiguous. CDR3 length equals 16 residues. From germline, CDR1 is MDHEN and CDR2 SYDVKM. V lost 3 bases to trimming and J lost 2 bases, with 11 bases between them. The CDR3 loop reads CASSLAREAGANVLTF. The CDR3, as DNA: TGTGCCAGCAGTTTGGCCCGTGAGGCTGGGGCCAACGTCCTGACTTTC.

This chain connects TRBV6-4 to TRBJ1-5, with D possibly being TRBD1 (5 bases). Germline assignment: CDR1 MRHNA and CDR2 SNTAGT. The CDR3 sequence is 13 residues long. V shed 8 bases and J shed 7 bases, with 15 bases lying between them. As DNA, the CDR3 is TGTGCCAGCTCCAGGGAGCGTGGGCAGCCCCAGCATTTT. Translation: CASSRERGQPQHF.

V and J are TRBV11-2 and TRBJ1-6; 7 bases match TRBD1. The CDR3 runs 18 residues. With V trimmed by 0 bases and J by 0 bases, 5 bases remained unmatched. From germline, CDR1 is SGHAT and CDR2 FQNNGV. CDR3: CASSLDQGGSSYNSPLHF. CDR3 in DNA: TGTGCCAGCAGCTTAGACCAGGGGGGGAGCTCCTATAATTCACCCCTCCACTTT.

The chain employs TRBV29-1 and TRBJ2-7, with 7 bases aligning to TRBD1. V gave up 1 base and J gave up 3 bases; unmatched junction bases: 6. CDR1 is SQVTM and CDR2 is ANQGSEA in the germline V gene. This CDR3 has 14 amino acids. For the CDR3, the DNA is TGCAGCGTTGAAGGGTGGGGACAGAACTACGAGCAGTACTTC. It yields the protein CSVEGWGQNYEQYF.

This clone ranks as large. The J gene is TRBJ1-1, the V gene TRBV6-5; D unresolved. The CDR3 totals 14 residues. The V end lost 4 bases, the J end lost 1 base, and 10 bases lay between the germline ends. Looked up from germline, CDR1 is MNHEY and CDR2 is SVGAGI. CDR3 sequence (DNA): TGTGCCAGCAGTTTAAGGCGGGGGAACACTGAAGCTTTCTTT. Residues: CASSLRRGNTEAFF.

This clone was counted only a few times. V is TRBV10-3 and J is TRBJ2-4; 9 nucleotides line up with TRBD1. The V and J ends lost 8 bases and 9 bases, in that order; junction bases with no gene match: 14. The CDR3 loop spans 15 amino acids. Germline V gene lookup returns CDR1 ENHRY and CDR2 SYGVKD. The CDR3 spells CAIHTSGQGLGIQYF. The CDR3 DNA follows: TGTGCCATCCACACCTCCGGACAGGGGCTGGGCATTCAGTACTTC.

Of note for this clone: At the DNA level, this CDR3 is encoded by other sequences in the same sample as well. V gene TRBV19 combines with J gene TRBJ2-5; perhaps D is TRBD1 or TRBD2 (5 bases each). Germline loops: CDR1 LNHDA, CDR2 SQIVND (reference sequence). The V end was cut by 3 bases, the J end by 5 bases, with 7 bases between. The CDR3 loop spans 12 amino acids. In DNA form, the CDR3 reads TGTGCCAGTAGTATTGGGGGTGAGACCCAGTACTTC. Protein sequence: CASSIGGETQYF.

This clone is labeled medium-sized. This chain connects TRBV10-3 to TRBJ2-5, with D possibly being TRBD1 or TRBD2 (6 bases each). Germline loops: CDR1 ENHRY, CDR2 SYGVKD. This CDR3 comprises 14 residues. V was shortened by 2 bases and J by 2 bases, with 9 bases between the two germline ends. The CDR3 DNA sequence: TGTGCCATCAGTGAGGGGGGGCAGCAAGAGACCCAGTACTTC. Its protein product is CAISEGGQQETQYF.

This clone was seen a handful of times. The chain recombines TRBV28 with TRBJ1-1; D not resolved. Germline lookup yields CDR1 MDHEN and CDR2 SYDVKM. V was cut by 2 bases and J by 8 bases, with 12 bases left in between. The CDR3 is 13 residues long. The CDR3 region has the DNA TGTGCCAGCAGTTTAGGGCAGGACTTGGAAGCTTTCTTT. Its translation: CASSLGQDLEAFF.

This chain links TRBV6-6 with TRBJ1-2; 7 bases are a match to TRBD1. V shed 6 bases, J shed 8 bases, and the junction held 12 bases outside the gene matches. The CDR3 contains 14 residues. In germline, CDR1 is MNHNY, CDR2 SVGAGI (reference sequence). The CDR3 bases are TGTGCCAGCAGCCACGGACAGGCCCAAGGGGGCTACACCTTC. Its translation is CASSHGQAQGGYTF.

The chain couples TRBV2 to TRBJ2-2; 8 bases map to TRBD1. Per germline, CDR1 SNHLY and CDR2 FYNNEI. The CDR3 runs to 15 residues. The V and J ends lost 6 bases and 4 bases, in that order; junction bases with no gene match: 7. The CDR3 nucleotides read TGTGCCAGCAGCGAGCAGGGGGCAGTCACCGGGGAGCTGTTTTTT. Translation: CASSEQGAVTGELFF.

This clone appeared a single time. V and J are TRBV11-2 and TRBJ1-4, with 9 bases fitting TRBD1. Trimming removed 5 bases from V and 11 bases from J; junction bases left unmatched: 6. The germline V gene encodes CDR1 SGHAT and CDR2 FQNNGV. The CDR3 is made up of 13 amino acids. CDR3 residues: CASSPRTGDKLFF. The CDR3 region has the DNA TGTGCCAGCAGCCCCCGGACAGGGGACAAACTGTTTTTT. Based on the CDR3 plus reference TRBV11-2 and TRBJ1-4, the full variable domain is EAGVAQSPRYKIIEKRQSVAFWCNPISGHATLYWYQQILGQGPKLLIQFQNNGVVDDSQLPKDRFSAERLKGVDSTLKIQPAKLEDSAVYLCASSPRTGDKLFFGSGTQLSVL.

The gene calls are TRBV30 and TRBJ2-7, with unresolved D. Looked up from germline, CDR1 is GTSNPN and CDR2 is SVGIG (reference sequence). This CDR3 contains 11 residues. V was pared by 2 bases and J by 3 bases, with 5 bases between. The CDR3 spells CAWSSRYEQYF. The DNA for the CDR3 is TGTGCCTGGAGTTCTCGCTACGAGCAGTACTTC.

In this sample, this clone is medium-sized (0.01 to 0.1%). The chain employs TRBV9 and TRBJ1-1, with D perhaps matching TRBD1 (6 bases). The CDR3 spans 16 residues. V was trimmed by 0 bases and J by 1 base, leaving 13 bases between them. Germline V lookup: CDR1 SGDLS, CDR2 YYNGEE. CDR3 amino acids: CASSVGGIGGNTEAFF. CDR3 nucleotide sequence: TGTGCCAGCAGCGTAGGTGGAATAGGGGGGAACACTGAAGCTTTCTTT.

V and J are TRBV2 and TRBJ2-3; 13 nucleotides agree with TRBD2. The germline V gene encodes CDR1 SNHLY and CDR2 FYNNEI. The CDR3 length is 17 residues. J gave up 0 bases and V 6 bases, and 6 bases lay outside the gene matches. CDR3 nucleotides: TGTGCCAGCAGCCGGACTAGCGGGGGCCCTAGCACAGATACGCAGTATTTT. Translated: CASSRTSGGPSTDTQYF.

The V gene is TRBV28, the J gene TRBJ2-1, with 10 nucleotides matching TRBD2. The J segment lost 8 bases and the V segment lost 5 bases, leaving 12 bases of the junction unmatched. Germline V gene lookup returns CDR1 MDHEN and CDR2 SYDVKM. This CDR3 has 16 amino acids. The CDR3 DNA reads as TGTGCCAGCAGTGTCGCCGGGACTAGCGATCATCATGAGCAGTTCTTC. It encodes CASSVAGTSDHHEQFF.

This clone appeared once. The rearrangement links TRBV11-3 to TRBJ1-2; the D gene is possibly TRBD1 (6 bases). V lost 5 bases to trimming and J lost 0 bases, with 13 bases between them. The CDR3 is 15 residues long. Germline loops: CDR1 SGHNT, CDR2 YENEEA. CDR3 bases: TGTGCCAGCAGCCCAGGGGCCAATCCTAACTATGGCTACACCTTC. Translating gives CASSPGANPNYGYTF.

This chain joins TRBV23-1 and TRBJ2-5; 8 bases match TRBD1. TRBV23-1 is filed as an ORF, its function uncertain. V lost 0 bases, J lost 2 bases, and 8 bases stayed unmatched. This CDR3 is built from 17 residues. The CDR3 sequence is CASSQSWGQEMQETQYF. In DNA form, the CDR3 reads TGCGCCAGCAGTCAATCGTGGGGACAGGAGATGCAAGAGACCCAGTACTTC.